The TCR beta chain described here comes from a study of blood T cell repertoires in COVID-19. As for the study in general: Sources were T cells, B-cell-depleted T cells, or PBMCs; the material itself was cDNA or gDNA.

Adults between about 18 and 89 years of age took part from under 25 US areas. Recovered status applied to Cohort 3 donors who had two consecutive negative PCRs. It also applied to those with clearance or with symptom resolution. Authors' processing steps: Nucleated cell counts were estimated from reference gene primer amplification. Generated by immunoSEQ multiplex PCR, the TCRdb table keeps only in-frame clones and is missing some. V, J and clone size were drawn from that table, and D and trimming were deduced from the DNA. The sample has more than 300,000 clones, roughly 90% seen once. The CDR3 has 13 residues. Looked up from germline, CDR1 is SEHNR and CDR2 is FQNEAQ (reference sequence). The V gene lost 3 bases and the J gene lost 3 bases, with 6 bases spanning the gap.

This sequence originates from a woman in her twenties or thirties who had recovered from COVID-19. V gene TRBV7-9 combines with J gene TRBJ1-5; D is possibly TRBD1 (5 bases). The source material was PBMCs or T cells enriched from blood (not recorded which). This chain's CDR3 is CASSLGPNQPQHF. In DNA, the CDR3 is TGTGCCAGCAGCTTGGGGCCCAATCAGCCCCAGCATTTT.